This T cell receptor beta chain originates from a study of blood T cell repertoires in COVID-19. Study overall: Samples representing acute and convalescent COVID-19 were sourced from the United States, Italy and Spain.

Trimming pared 7 bases from V and 5 bases from J, leaving 9 bases between. This CDR3 is 13 amino acids long. The germline CDR1 and CDR2 sequences are MDHEN and SYDVKM. Per the original data handling: Using reference gene primer amplification, nucleated cell counts were estimated. TCRdb keeps only in-frame clones here, not all; method: immunoSEQ multiplex PCR. D and trimming were read from the DNA, whereas the V and J calls and clone size are those reported in that table. Seen here are roughly 290,000 clones, around four fifths observed once, and the top ten hold 4.1%. The chain employs TRBV28 and TRBJ1-6; D is ambiguous. The TCR was taken from a woman in her forties or fifties with active or convalescent COVID-19. The specimen was peripheral blood. CDR3 coding DNA: TGTGCCAGCACCGGTCAACATAATTCACCCCTCCACTTT. Protein product: CASTGQHNSPLHF.